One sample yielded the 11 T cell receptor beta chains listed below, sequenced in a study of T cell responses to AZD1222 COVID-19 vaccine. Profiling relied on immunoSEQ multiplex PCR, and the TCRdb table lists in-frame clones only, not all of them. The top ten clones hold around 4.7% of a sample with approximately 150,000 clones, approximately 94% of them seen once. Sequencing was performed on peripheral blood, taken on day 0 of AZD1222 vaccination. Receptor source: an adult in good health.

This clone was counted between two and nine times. The CDR3 bases are TGTGCCTGGAGCGGGGCCCTCTCGGGGAATTCACCCCTCCACTTT. Its protein is CAWSGALSGNSPLHF. V and J are TRBV30 and TRBJ1-6; D might be TRBD1 (5 bases). The germline V gene has CDR1 GTSNPN and CDR2 SVGIG (reference sequence). This CDR3 comprises 15 residues. V was shortened by 3 bases and J by 7 bases, with 16 bases between the two germline ends.

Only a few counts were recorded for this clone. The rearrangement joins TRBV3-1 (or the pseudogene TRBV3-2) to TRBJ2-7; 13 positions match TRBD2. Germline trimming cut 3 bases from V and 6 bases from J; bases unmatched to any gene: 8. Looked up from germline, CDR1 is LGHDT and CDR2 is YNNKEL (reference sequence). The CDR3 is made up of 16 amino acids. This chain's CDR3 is CASSHLTSGRPGEQYF. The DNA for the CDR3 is TGTGCCAGCAGCCATCTGACTAGCGGGAGGCCGGGCGAGCAGTACTTC.

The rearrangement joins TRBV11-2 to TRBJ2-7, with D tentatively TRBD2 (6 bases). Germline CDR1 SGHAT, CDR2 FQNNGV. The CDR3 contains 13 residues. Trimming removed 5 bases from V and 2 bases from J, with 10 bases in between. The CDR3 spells CASSQGGPYEQYF. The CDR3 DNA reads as TGTGCCAGCAGCCAGGGAGGCCCCTACGAGCAGTACTTC.

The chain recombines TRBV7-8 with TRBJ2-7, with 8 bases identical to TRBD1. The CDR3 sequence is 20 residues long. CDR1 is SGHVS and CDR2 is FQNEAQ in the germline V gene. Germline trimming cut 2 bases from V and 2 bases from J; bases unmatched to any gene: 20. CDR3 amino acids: CASSLFEWEDRGPYTYEQYF. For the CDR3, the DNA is TGTGCCAGCAGCTTATTCGAGTGGGAAGACAGGGGCCCATACACCTACGAGCAGTACTTC.

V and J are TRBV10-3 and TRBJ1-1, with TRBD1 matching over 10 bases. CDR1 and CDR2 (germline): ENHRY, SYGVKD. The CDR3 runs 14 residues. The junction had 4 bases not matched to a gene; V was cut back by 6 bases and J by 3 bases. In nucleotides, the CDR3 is TGTGCCATCAGGCAGGGGACAGGGGACACTGAAGCTTTCTTT. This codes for CAIRQGTGDTEAFF.

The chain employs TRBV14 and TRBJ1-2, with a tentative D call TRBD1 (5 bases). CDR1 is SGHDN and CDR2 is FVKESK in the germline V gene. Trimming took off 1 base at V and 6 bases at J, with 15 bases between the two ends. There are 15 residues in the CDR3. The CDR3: CASSQVKRGRDGYTF. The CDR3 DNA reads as TGTGCCAGCAGCCAAGTCAAAAGGGGCCGTGATGGCTACACCTTC.

CDR3 protein: CASGLGGEQYF. CDR3 DNA: TGTGCTAGTGGTTTGGGGGGCGAGCAGTACTTC. This chain joins TRBV12-5 and TRBJ2-7; D gene unclear. The CDR3 is 11 amino acids. Germline assignment: CDR1 LGHNT and CDR2 FRNRAP. The ends were cut back, 1 base at V and 6 bases at J, with 4 bases in the middle.

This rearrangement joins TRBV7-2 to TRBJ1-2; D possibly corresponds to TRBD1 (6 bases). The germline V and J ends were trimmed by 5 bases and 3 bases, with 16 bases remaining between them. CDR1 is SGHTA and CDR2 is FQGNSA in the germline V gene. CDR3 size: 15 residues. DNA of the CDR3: TGTGCCAGCAGCACCTACAGGGCGAAGGACTATGGCTACACCTTC. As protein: CASSTYRAKDYGYTF.

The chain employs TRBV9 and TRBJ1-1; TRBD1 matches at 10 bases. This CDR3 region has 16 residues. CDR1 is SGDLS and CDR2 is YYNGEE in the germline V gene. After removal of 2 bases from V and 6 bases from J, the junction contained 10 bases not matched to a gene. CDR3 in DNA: TGTGCCAGCAGCGTCCTATCCGGGACAGGGGTCGCTGAAGCTTTCTTT. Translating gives CASSVLSGTGVAEAFF. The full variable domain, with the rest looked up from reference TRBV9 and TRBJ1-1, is DSGVTQTPKHLITATGQRVTLRCSPRSGDLSVYWYQQSLDQGLQFLIQYYNGEERAKGNILERFSAQQFPDLHSELNLSSLELGDSALYFCASSVLSGTGVAEAFFGQGTRLTVV.

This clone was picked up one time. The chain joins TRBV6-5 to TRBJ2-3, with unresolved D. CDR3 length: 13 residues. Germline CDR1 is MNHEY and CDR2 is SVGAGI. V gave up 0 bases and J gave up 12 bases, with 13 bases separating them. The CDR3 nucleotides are TGTGCCAGCAGTTACTCATCCGGCGGACCTCAGTATTTT. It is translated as CASSYSSGGPQYF.

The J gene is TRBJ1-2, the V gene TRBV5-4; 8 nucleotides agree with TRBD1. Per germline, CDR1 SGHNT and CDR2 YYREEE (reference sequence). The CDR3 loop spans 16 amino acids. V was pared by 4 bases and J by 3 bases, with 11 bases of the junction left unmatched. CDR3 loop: CASSRGTGRLDYGYTF. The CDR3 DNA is TGTGCCAGCAGCCGAGGGACAGGCCGCCTGGACTATGGCTACACCTTC.